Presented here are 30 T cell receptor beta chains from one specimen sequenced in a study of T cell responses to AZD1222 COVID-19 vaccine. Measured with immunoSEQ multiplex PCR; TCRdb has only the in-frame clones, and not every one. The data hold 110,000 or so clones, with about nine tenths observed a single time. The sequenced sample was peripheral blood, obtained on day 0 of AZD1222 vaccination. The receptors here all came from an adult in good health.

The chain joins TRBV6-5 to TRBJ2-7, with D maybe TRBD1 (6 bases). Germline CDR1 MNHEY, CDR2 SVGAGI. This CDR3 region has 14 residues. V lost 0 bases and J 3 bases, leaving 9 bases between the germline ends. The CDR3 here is CASSYSSRGYEQYF. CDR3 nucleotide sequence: TGTGCCAGCAGTTACTCGAGCAGGGGCTACGAGCAGTACTTC.

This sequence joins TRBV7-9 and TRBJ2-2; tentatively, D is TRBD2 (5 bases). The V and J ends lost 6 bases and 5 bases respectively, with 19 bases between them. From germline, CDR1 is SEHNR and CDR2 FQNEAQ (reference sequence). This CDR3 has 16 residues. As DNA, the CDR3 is TGTGCCAGCAGACTAACGGATCCCCCGGGGACCGGGGAGCTGTTTTTT. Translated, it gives CASRLTDPPGTGELFF.

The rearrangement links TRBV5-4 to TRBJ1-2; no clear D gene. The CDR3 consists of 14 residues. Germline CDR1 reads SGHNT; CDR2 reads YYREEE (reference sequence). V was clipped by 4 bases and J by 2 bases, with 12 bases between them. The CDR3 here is CASSPYSRNYGYTF. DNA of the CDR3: TGTGCCAGCAGCCCTTACTCCCGAAACTATGGCTACACCTTC.

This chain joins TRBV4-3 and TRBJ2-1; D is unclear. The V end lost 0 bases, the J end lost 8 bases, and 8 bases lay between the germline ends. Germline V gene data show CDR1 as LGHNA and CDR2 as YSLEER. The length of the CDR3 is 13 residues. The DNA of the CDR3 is TGCGCCAGCAGCCAAGAGACGAGCCATGAGCAGTTCTTC. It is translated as CASSQETSHEQFF.

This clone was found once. Here the CDR3 reads CASSLANTGWNQPQHF. CDR3 nucleotides: TGTGCCAGCAGCTTGGCCAATACAGGGTGGAATCAGCCCCAGCATTTT. The chain links TRBV5-6 to TRBJ1-5; D perhaps matches TRBD1 (6 bases). Germline V lookup: CDR1 SGHDT, CDR2 YYEEEE. Trimming took off 0 bases at V and 4 bases at J, with 14 bases between the two ends. The CDR3 contains 16 residues.

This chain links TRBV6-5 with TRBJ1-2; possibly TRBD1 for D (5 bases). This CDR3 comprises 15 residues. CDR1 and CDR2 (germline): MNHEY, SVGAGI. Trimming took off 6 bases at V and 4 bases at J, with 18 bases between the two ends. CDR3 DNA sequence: TGTGCCAGCAGACCCCGCCGGGGGAGGACCTATGGCTACACCTTC. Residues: CASRPRRGRTYGYTF.

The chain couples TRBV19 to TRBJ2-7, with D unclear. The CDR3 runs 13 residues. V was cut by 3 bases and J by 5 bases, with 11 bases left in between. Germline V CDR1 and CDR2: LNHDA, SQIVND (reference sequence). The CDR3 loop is CASSIVPGNEQYF. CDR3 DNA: TGTGCCAGTAGTATCGTTCCTGGGAACGAGCAGTACTTC.

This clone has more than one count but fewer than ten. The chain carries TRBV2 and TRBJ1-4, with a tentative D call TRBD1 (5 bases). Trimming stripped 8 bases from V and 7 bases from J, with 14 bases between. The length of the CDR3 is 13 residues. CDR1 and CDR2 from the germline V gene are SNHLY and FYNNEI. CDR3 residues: CASGGERVEKLFF. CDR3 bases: TGTGCCAGCGGGGGGGAGAGGGTTGAAAAACTGTTTTTT.

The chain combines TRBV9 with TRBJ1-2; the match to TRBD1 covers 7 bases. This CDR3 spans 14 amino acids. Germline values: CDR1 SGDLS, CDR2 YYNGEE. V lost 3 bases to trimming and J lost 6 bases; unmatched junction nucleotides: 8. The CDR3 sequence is CASSETGIAHGYTF. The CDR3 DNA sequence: TGTGCCAGCAGCGAGACAGGGATTGCCCATGGCTACACCTTC.

CDR3 residues: CASSDSKYSNQPQHF. The CDR3 bases are TGTGCCAGCAGTGACTCCAAATATAGCAATCAGCCCCAGCATTTT. The chain employs TRBV6-4 and TRBJ1-5; D not resolved. Between the trimmed V and J ends, which lost 0 bases and 0 bases, there was a span of 6 bases. Germline CDR1 MRHNA, CDR2 SNTAGT. This CDR3 has 15 residues.

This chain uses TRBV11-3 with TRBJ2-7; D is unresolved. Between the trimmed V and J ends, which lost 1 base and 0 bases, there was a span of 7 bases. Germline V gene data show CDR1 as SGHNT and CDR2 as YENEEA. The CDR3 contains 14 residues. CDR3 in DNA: TGTGCCAGCAGCTTAGGTCCGAGCTCCTACGAGCAGTACTTC. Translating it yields CASSLGPSSYEQYF.

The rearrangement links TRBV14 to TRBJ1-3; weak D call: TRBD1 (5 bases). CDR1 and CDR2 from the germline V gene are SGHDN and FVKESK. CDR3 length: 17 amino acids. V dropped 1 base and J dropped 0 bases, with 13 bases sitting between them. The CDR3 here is CASSQGDVGLSGNTIYF. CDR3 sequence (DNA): TGTGCCAGCAGCCAAGGGGACGTAGGCCTCTCTGGAAACACCATATATTTT.

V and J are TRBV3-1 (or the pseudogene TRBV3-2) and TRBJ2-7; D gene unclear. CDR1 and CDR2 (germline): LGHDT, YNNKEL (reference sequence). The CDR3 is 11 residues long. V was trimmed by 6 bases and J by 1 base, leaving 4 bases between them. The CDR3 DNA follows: TGTGCCAGCAGTGGGTCCTACGAGCAGTACTTC. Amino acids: CASSGSYEQYF.

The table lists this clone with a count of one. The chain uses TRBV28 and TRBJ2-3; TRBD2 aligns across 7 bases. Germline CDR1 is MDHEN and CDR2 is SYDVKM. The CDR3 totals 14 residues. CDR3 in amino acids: CAVPGSGPTDTQYF. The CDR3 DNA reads TGTGCTGTCCCGGGTAGCGGGCCCACAGATACGCAGTATTTT.

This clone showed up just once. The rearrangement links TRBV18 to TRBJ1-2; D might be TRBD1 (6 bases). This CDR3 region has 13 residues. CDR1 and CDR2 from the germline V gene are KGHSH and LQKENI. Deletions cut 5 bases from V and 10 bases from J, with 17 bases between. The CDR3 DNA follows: TGTGCCAGCTCAGCAGGGGTGAGGGGCTTCTACACCTTC. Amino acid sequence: CASSAGVRGFYTF.

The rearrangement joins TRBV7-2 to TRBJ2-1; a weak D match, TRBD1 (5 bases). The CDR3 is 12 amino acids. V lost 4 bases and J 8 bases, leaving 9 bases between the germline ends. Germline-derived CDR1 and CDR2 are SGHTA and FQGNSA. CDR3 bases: TGTGCCAGCAGCTCCTGGGGCGATGAGCAGTTCTTC. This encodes CASSSWGDEQFF.

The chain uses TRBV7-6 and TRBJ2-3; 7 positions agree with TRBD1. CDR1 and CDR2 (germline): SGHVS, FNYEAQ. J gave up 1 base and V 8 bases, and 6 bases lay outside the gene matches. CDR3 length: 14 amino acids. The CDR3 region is CASGATGGTDTQYF. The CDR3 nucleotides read TGTGCCAGCGGTGCTACAGGGGGCACAGATACGCAGTATTTT.

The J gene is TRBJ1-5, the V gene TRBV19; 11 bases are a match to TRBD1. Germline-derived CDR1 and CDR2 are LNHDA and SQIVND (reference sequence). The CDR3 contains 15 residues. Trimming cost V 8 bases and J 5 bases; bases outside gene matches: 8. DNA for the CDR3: TGTGCCAGTCAAATTCCGGGACAGGGGGATCAGCCCCAGCATTTT. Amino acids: CASQIPGQGDQPQHF.

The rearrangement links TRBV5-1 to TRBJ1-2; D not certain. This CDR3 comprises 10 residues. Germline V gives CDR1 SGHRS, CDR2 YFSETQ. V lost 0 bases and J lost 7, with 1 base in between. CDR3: CASSLAGYTF. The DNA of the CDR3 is TGCGCCAGCAGCTTGGCTGGCTACACCTTC.

In DNA, the CDR3 is TGTGCCAGCAGCTTAGTGGCGGGGGTACGCGAGCAGTACTTC. Residues: CASSLVAGVREQYF. This sequence joins TRBV11-2 and TRBJ2-7; TRBD2 matches 7 bases. J gave up 6 bases and V 1 base, and 6 bases lay outside the gene matches. CDR1 SGHAT and CDR2 FQNNGV come from the germline V gene. The CDR3 is 14 amino acids.

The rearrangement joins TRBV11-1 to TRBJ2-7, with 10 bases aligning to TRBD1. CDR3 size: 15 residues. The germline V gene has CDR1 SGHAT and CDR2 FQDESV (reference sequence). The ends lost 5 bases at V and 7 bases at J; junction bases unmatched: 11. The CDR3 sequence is CASSATGTGAGEQYF. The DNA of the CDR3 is TGTGCCAGCAGCGCCACCGGGACAGGGGCGGGGGAGCAGTACTTC.

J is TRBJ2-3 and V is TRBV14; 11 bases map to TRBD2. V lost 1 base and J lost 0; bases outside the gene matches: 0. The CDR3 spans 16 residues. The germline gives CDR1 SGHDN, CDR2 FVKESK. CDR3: CASSQVAGGSTDTQYF. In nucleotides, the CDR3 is TGTGCCAGCAGCCAAGTAGCGGGGGGGAGCACAGATACGCAGTATTTT. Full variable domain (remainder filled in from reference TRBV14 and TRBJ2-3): EAGVTQFPSHSVIEKGQTVTLRCDPISGHDNLYWYRRVMGKEIKFLLHFVKESKQDESGMPNNRFLAERTGGTYSTLKVQPAELEDSGVYFCASSQVAGGSTDTQYFGPGTRLTVL.

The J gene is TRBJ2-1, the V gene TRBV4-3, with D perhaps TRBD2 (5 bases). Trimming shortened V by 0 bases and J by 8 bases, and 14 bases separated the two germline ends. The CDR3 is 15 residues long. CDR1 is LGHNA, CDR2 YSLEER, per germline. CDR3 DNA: TGCGCCAGCAGCCAAGATTCAGCGGCTGTGGATGAGCAGTTCTTC. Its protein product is CASSQDSAAVDEQFF.

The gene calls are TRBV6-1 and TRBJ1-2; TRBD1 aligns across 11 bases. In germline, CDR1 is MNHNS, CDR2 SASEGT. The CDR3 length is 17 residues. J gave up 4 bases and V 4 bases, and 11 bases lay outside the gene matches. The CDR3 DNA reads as TGTGCCAGCAGTGGGCCGGGACAGGGGGTAACTCCCTATGGCTACACCTTC. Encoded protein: CASSGPGQGVTPYGYTF.

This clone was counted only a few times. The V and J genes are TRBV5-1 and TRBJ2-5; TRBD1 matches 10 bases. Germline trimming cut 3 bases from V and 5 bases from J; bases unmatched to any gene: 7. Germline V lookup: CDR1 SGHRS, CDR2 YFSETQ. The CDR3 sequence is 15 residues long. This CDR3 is CASSSVTGGAETQYF. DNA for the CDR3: TGCGCCAGCAGCTCAGTGACAGGGGGCGCGGAGACCCAGTACTTC.

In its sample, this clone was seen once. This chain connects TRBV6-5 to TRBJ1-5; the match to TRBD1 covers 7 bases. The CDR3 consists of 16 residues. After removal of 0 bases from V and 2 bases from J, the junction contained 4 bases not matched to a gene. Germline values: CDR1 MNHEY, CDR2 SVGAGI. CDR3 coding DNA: TGTGCCAGCAGTTACTCGCGACAGGGTGGCAATCAGCCCCAGCATTTT. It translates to CASSYSRQGGNQPQHF.

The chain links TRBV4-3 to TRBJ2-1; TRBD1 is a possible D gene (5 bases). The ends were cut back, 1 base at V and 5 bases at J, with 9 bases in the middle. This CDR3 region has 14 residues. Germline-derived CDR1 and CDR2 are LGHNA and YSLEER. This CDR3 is CASSQGQIDNEQFF. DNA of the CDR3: TGCGCCAGCAGCCAAGGACAGATCGACAATGAGCAGTTCTTC.

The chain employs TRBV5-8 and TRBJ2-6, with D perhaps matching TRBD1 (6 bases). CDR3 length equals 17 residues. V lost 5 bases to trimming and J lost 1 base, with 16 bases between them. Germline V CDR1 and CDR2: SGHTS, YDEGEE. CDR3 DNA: TGTGCCAGCAGTTCCGGGACACTGACATCTGGGGCCAACGTCCTGACTTTC. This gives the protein CASSSGTLTSGANVLTF.

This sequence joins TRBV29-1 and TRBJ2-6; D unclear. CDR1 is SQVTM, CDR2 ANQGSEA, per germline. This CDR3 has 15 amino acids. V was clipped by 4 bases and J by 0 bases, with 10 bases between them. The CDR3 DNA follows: TGCAGCGTTGTGGTGTATGGCTCTGGGGCCAACGTCCTGACTTTC. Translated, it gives CSVVVYGSGANVLTF.

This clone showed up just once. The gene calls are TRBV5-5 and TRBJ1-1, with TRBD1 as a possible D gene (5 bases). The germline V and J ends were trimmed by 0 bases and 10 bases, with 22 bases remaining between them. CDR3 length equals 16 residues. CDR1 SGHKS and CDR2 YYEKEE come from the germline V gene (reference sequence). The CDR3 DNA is TGTGCCAGCAGCTTGGCCGAGATGAGACAGTCCGGGGGAGCTTTCTTT. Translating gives CASSLAEMRQSGGAFF.